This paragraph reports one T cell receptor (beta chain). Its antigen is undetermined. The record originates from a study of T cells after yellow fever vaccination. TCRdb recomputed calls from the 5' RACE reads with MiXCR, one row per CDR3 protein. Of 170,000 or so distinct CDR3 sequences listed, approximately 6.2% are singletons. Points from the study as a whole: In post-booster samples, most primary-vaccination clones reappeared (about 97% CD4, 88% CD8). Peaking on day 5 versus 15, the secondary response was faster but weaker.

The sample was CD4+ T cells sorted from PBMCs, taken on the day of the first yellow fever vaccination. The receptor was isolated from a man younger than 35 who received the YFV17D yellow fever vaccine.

CDR3 sequence reads: CASRVQLALLETQYF. The CDR3, as DNA: TGTGCCAGCAGGGTTCAACTAGCGTTATTAGAGACCCAGTACTTC. J is TRBJ2-5 and V is TRBV6-1; 7 positions match TRBD2. Unmatched junction bases numbered 11, after V lost 6 bases and J lost 4 bases. This CDR3 contains 15 residues. CDR1 is MNHNS and CDR2 is SASEGT in the germline V gene.